This T cell receptor (beta chain) was obtained from a study of cytomegalovirus exposure and HLA in healthy donors. Findings and caveats of the study: A missense variant in DCLRE1C was later tied to TCR beta V- and J-gene trimming.

The PCR contained 60 Vbeta and 13 Jbeta primers. Method: immunoSEQ multiplex PCR; TCRdb's copy keeps in-frame clones and lacks some. In the table there are fewer than 250,000 clones, about nine tenths of which are singletons. On this clone: The antigen is unknown.

This receptor was identified in a boy younger than 10 in good health and CMV-seronegative. The sequenced sample consisted of PBMCs.

The CDR3 DNA reads as TGTGCCAGTAGTATGGAGGGTCGTCAGGTCTACAATGAGCAGTTCTTC. Translated, it gives CASSMEGRQVYNEQFF. The chain uses TRBV19 and TRBJ2-1, with a weak D call TRBD2 (6 bases). The length of the CDR3 is 16 residues. V lost 3 bases and J 3 bases, leaving 15 bases between the germline ends. Germline V gene sequence: CDR1 LNHDA, CDR2 SQIVND (reference sequence).